This TCR beta chain was identified in a study of blood T cell repertoires in COVID-19. The overall study: Nucleic acid was either cDNA or gDNA, and it came from T cells, B-cell-depleted T cells, or PBMCs.

The CDR3 totals 15 residues. Unmatched junction bases numbered 7, after V lost 6 bases and J lost 4 bases. From germline, CDR1 is MDHEN and CDR2 SYDVKM. Clones were sequenced by immunoSEQ multiplex PCR, and TCRdb holds only the in-frame ones, with some missing. The sample lists 310,000 or so clones; approximately 86% were seen once. The sample holds one count of this clone. Followed over time, Seattle patients had been enrolled while infection was active. Sequenced: peripheral blood. This receptor was obtained from a man aged 30 to 45 with COVID-19, enrolled during active disease. The J gene is TRBJ1-3, the V gene TRBV28; the match to TRBD1 covers 9 bases. The CDR3 loop is CASSSDRGRGNTIYF. DNA for the CDR3: TGTGCCAGCAGCTCGGACAGGGGAAGGGGAAACACCATATATTTT.